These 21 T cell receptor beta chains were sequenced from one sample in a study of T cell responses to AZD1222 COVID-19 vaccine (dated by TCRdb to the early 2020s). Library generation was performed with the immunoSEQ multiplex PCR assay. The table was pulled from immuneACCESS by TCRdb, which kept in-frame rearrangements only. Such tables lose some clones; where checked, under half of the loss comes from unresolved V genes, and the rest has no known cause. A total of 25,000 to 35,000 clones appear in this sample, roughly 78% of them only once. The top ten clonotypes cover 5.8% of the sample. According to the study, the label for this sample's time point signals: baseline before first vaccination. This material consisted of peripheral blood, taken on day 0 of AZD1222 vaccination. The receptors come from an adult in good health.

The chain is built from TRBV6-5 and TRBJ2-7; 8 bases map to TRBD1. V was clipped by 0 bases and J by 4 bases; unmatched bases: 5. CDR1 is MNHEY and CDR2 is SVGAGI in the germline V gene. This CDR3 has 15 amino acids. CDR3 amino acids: CASSYSATGGYEQYV. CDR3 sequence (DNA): TGTGCCAGCAGTTACTCCGCCACAGGGGGGTACGAGCAGTACGTC.

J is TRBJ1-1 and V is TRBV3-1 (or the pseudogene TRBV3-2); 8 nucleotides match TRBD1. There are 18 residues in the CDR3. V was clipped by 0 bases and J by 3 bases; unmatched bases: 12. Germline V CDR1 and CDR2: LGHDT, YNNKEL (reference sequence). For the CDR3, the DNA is TGTGCCAGCAGCCAAGATCAAAGGACAGGGTTGAGGTACACTGAAGCTTTCTTT. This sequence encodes CASSQDQRTGLRYTEAFF.

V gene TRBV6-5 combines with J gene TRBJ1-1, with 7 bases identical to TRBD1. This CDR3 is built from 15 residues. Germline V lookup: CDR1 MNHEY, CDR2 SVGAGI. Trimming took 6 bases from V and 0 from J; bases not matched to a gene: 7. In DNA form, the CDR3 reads TGTGCCAGCAGGGACAGACAGGGCGTGAACACTGAAGCTTTCTTT. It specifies CASRDRQGVNTEAFF.

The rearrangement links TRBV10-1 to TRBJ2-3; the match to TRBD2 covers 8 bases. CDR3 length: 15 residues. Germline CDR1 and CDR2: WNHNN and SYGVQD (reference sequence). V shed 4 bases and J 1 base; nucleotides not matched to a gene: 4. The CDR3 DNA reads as TGCGCCAGCAGTGCCGGGGGGGCCGGCACAGATACGCAGTATTTT. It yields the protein CASSAGGAGTDTQYF.

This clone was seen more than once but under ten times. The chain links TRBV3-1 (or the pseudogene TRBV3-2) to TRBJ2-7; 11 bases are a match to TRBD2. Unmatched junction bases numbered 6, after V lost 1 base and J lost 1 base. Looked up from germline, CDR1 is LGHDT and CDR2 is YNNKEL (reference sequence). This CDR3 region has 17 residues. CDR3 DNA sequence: TGTGCCAGCAGCCAAGTTTGGGCTAGCGGGGGGTCCTACGAGCAGTACTTC. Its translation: CASSQVWASGGSYEQYF.

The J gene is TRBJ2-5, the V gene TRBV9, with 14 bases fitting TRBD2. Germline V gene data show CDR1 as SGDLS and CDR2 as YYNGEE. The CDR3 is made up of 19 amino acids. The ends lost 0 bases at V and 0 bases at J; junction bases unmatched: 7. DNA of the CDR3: TGTGCCAGCAGCGTAGAGAGTTTGACTAGCGGGGGGGACCAAGAGACCCAGTACTTC. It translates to CASSVESLTSGGDQETQYF.

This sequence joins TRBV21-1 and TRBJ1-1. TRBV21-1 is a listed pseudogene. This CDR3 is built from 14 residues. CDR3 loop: CASNPGTVNTEAFF. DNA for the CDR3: TGTGCCAGCAACCCCGGGACGGTGAACACTGAAGCTTTCTTT.

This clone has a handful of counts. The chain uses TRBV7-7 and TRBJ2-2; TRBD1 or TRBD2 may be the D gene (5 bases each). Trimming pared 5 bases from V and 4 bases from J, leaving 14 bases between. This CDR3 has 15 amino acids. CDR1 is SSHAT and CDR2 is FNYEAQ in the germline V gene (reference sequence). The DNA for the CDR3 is TGTGCCAGCAGCCCTCGGGGCTTCGGCACCGGGGAGCTGTTTTTT. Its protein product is CASSPRGFGTGELFF.

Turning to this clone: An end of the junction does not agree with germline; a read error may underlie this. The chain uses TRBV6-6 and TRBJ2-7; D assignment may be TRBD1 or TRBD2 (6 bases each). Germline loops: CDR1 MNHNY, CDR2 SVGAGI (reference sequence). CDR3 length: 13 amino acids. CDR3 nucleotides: TGTGCCAGCAGTTTGGGGGGCTCCGACGAGCAGTACTTC. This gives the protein CASSLGGSDEQYF.

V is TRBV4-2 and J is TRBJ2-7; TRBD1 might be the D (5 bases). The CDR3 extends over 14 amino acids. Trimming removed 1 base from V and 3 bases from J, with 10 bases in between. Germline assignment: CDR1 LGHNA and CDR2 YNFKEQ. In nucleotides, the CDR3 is TGTGCCAGCAGCCAAGGTAGGCAGGGCTACGAGCAGTACTTC. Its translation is CASSQGRQGYEQYF.

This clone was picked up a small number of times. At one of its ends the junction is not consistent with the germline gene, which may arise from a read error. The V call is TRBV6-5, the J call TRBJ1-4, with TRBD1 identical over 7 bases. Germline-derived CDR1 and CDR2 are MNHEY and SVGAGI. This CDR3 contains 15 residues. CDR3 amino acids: CASSDSGGGSEKLFF. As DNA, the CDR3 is TGTGCCAGCAGTGACTCAGGGGGGGGTAGTGAAAAACTGTTTTTT.

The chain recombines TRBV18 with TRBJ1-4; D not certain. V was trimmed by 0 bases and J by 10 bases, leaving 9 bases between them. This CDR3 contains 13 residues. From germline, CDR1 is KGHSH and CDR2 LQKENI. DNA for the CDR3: TGTGCCAGCTCACCACCGATGGAGGGAAAACTGTTTTTT. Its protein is CASSPPMEGKLFF.

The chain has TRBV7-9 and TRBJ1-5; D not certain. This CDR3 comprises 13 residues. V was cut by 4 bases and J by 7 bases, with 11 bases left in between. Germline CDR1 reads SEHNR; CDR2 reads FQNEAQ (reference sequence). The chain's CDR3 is CASSSRRGQPQHF. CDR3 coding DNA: TGTGCCAGCAGCTCCCGCCGAGGGCAGCCCCAGCATTTT.

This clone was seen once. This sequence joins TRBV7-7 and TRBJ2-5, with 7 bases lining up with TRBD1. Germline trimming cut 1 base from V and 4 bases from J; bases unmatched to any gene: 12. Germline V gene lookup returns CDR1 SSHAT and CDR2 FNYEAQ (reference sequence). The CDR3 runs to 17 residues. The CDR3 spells CASSLERYPTGRETQYF. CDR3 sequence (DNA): TGTGCCAGCAGCTTAGAACGATACCCGACAGGGAGAGAGACCCAGTACTTC. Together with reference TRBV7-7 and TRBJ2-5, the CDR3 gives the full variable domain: GAGVSQSPRYKVTKRGQDVTLRCDPISSHATLYWYQQALGQGPEFLTYFNYEAQPDKSGLPSDRFSAERPEGSISTLTIQRTEQRDSAMYRCASSLERYPTGRETQYFGPGTRLLVL.

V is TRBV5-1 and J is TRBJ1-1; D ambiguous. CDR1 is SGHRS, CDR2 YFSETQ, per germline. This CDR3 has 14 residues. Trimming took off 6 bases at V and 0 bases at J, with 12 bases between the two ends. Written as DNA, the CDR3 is TGCGCCAGCACCAAGGGCTCTATGAACACTGAAGCTTTCTTT. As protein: CASTKGSMNTEAFF.

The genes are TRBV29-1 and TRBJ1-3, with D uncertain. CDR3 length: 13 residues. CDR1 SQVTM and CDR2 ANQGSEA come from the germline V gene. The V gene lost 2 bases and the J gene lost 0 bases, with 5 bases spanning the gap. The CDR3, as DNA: TGCAGCGTTGAACAGAGCTCTGGAAACACCATATATTTT. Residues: CSVEQSSGNTIYF. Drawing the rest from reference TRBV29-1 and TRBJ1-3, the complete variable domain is SAVISQKPSRDICQRGTSLTIQCQVDSQVTMMFWYRQQPGQSLTLIATANQGSEATYESGFVIDKFPISRPNLTFSTLTVSNMSPEDSSIYLCSVEQSSGNTIYFGEGSWLTVV.

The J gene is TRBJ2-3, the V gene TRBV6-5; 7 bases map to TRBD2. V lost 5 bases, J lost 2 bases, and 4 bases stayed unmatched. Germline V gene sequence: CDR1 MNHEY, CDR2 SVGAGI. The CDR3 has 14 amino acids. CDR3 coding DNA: TGTGCCAGCAGTCCCAGCGGGGCCACAGATACGCAGTATTTT. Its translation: CASSPSGATDTQYF.

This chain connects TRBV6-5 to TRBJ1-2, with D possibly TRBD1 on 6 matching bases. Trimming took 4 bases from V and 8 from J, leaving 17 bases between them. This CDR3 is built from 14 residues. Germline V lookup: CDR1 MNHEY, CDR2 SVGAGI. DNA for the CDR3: TGTGCCAGCAGTTCGGACAGTCCTTGGAGGGGCTACACCTTC. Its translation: CASSSDSPWRGYTF.

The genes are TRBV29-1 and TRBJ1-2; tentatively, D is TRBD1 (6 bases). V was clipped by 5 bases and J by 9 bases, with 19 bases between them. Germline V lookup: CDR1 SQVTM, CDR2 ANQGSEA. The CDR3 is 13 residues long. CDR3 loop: CSVPSYWGASYTF. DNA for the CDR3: TGCAGCGTTCCCTCGTATTGGGGGGCAAGCTACACCTTC.

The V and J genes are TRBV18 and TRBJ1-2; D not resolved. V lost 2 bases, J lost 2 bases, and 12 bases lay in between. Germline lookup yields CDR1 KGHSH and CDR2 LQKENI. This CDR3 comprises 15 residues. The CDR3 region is CASSPSGIWNYGYTF. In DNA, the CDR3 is TGTGCCAGCTCACCATCTGGGATTTGGAACTATGGCTACACCTTC.

In nucleotides, the CDR3 is TGTGCCAGCAGAGCGATCCCAGATACGCAGTATTTT. This codes for CASRAIPDTQYF. The rearrangement links TRBV2 to TRBJ2-3, with no clear D. Germline V gene lookup returns CDR1 SNHLY and CDR2 FYNNEI. The CDR3 runs 12 residues. Trimming took 6 bases from V and 4 from J, leaving 8 bases between them.